The 10 T cell receptor beta chains in this list originate from one sample, sequenced in a study of vaccination and CD4 T cells after COVID-19. Treatment defined: roughly nine-day PBMC culture with coronavirus spike peptide pools or control peptides (ViraFEST assay). With the Oncomine TCR Beta short-read assay, DNA from cultured CD4+ T cells was sequenced. TCRdb redid the calling of the PCR reads with MiXCR, one entry per CDR3 protein. The sample yields about 13,000 distinct CDR3 sequences, around 47% seen once. Their antigen targets remain unknown. The source material was CD4+ T cells from blood, cultured in vitro. Receptor source: a human donor who had recovered from COVID-19.

In this sample, this clonotype turned up a few times. The chain joins TRBV5-3 to TRBJ1-1; D is unresolved. TRBV5-3 is classed as an ORF, of uncertain function. CDR3 length equals 16 residues. Trimming cost V 2 bases and J 5 bases, with 19 bases left between them. The CDR3 is CARSLIAGGVLTEAFF. Here the CDR3 DNA reads TGTGCCAGAAGCTTAATAGCCGGAGGAGTCCTAACTGAAGCTTTCTTT.

The chain is built from TRBV5-3 and TRBJ2-1; 9 nucleotides line up with TRBD2. TRBV5-3 is an ORF, with its function uncertain. V lost 4 bases, J lost 8 bases, and 13 bases stayed unmatched. CDR3 size: 16 residues. The CDR3 here is CARSDAGTSTWDEQFF. The CDR3 bases are TGTGCCAGAAGCGACGCCGGGACTAGCACATGGGATGAGCAGTTCTTC.

The sample holds a few counts of this clonotype. The chain recombines TRBV6-1 with TRBJ2-5; 8 nucleotides line up with TRBD1. Losses at the gene ends were 4 bases for V and 1 base for J; bases not matched to a gene: 5. Germline CDR1 and CDR2: MNHNS and SASEGT. This CDR3 has 15 residues. The CDR3: CASSAGQGVQETQYF. CDR3 nucleotide sequence: TGTGCCAGCAGTGCCGGACAGGGCGTCCAAGAGACCCAGTACTTC.

The chain uses TRBV5-4 and TRBJ2-5; 12 bases are a match to TRBD2. This CDR3 contains 15 residues. The ends lost 1 base at V and 3 bases at J; junction bases unmatched: 1. Germline assignment: CDR1 SGHNT and CDR2 YYREEE (reference sequence). The CDR3 protein is CASSLRLAGEETQYF. In DNA, the CDR3 is TGTGCCAGCAGCTTGAGACTAGCGGGGGAAGAGACCCAGTACTTC. The full variable domain, its missing parts supplied by reference TRBV5-4 and TRBJ2-5, is ETGVTQSPTHLIKTRGQQVTLRCSSQSGHNTVSWYQQALGQGPQFIFQYYREEENGRGNFPPRFSGLQFPNYSSELNVNALELDDSALYLCASSLRLAGEETQYFGPGTRLLVL.

V and J are TRBV2 and TRBJ1-5, with 10 bases that match TRBD1. CDR3 length equals 15 residues. From germline, CDR1 is SNHLY and CDR2 FYNNEI. J lost 3 bases, V lost 5 bases, and 4 bases had no gene match. CDR3 bases: TGTGCCAGCAGTCGGGACAGGGGTTACAATCAGCCCCAGCATTTT. Protein product: CASSRDRGYNQPQHF.

The CDR3 sequence is CSPTSGNEQFF. CDR3 coding DNA: TGCAGTCCTACCTCGGGGAATGAGCAGTTCTTC. This chain links TRBV20-1 with TRBJ2-1; TRBD2 might be the D (5 bases). Germline V CDR1 and CDR2: DFQATT, SNEGSKA (reference sequence). With 8 bases removed from V and 7 bases from J, the gap between germline ends came to 12 bases. CDR3 length equals 11 residues.

This clonotype was picked up a small number of times. The chain recombines TRBV28 with TRBJ1-6, with a weak D call TRBD1 (6 bases). This CDR3 region has 15 residues. The V and J ends lost 4 bases and 7 bases respectively, with 14 bases between them. CDR1 MDHEN and CDR2 SYDVKM come from the germline V gene. CDR3 bases: TGTGCCAGCAGTTCAGGGACAAGGCTCAATTCACCCCTCCACTTT. Protein: CASSSGTRLNSPLHF.

V usage is TRBV28 and J usage is TRBJ2-7; 9 nucleotides match TRBD1. This CDR3 comprises 16 residues. Germline assignment: CDR1 MDHEN and CDR2 SYDVKM. The V gene end was trimmed by 6 bases and the J gene end by 3 bases; junction bases not matched to a gene: 12. The CDR3 loop is CASREEGTGSYYEQYF. CDR3 nucleotides: TGTGCCAGCAGAGAAGAGGGGACAGGGTCGTACTACGAGCAGTACTTC.

The CDR3 is CASSLSTGGSTDTQYF. Here the CDR3 DNA reads TGCGCCAGCAGCTTGTCGACAGGGGGCAGCACAGATACGCAGTATTTT. The V gene is TRBV5-1, the J gene TRBJ2-3, with 10 nucleotides matching TRBD1. CDR1 and CDR2 from the germline V gene are SGHRS and YFSETQ. J lost 0 bases, V lost 1 base, and 2 bases had no gene match. The CDR3 spans 16 residues.

The chain recombines TRBV7-8 with TRBJ1-5; 8 bases map to TRBD1. The CDR3 loop spans 18 amino acids. With 0 bases clipped from V and 1 base from J, the junction kept 8 bases outside the gene matches. Germline V gene data show CDR1 as SGHVS and CDR2 as FQNEAQ. CDR3 in amino acids: CASSLAADRAYSNQPQHF. The CDR3 DNA is TGTGCCAGCAGCTTAGCGGCGGACAGGGCCTACAGCAATCAGCCCCAGCATTTT.